Presented here are 10 T cell receptor beta chains from one specimen sequenced in a study of cytomegalovirus exposure and HLA in healthy donors. Sequencing used immunoSEQ multiplex PCR; TCRdb keeps in-frame clones, though not all of them. Of tens of thousands of clones in the sample, 70% to 90% are singletons; the top ten hold about 4.1%. The sequencing sample was made of PBMCs. The receptors derive from a woman aged 18-35 years in good health and CMV-seropositive.

The chain employs TRBV9 and TRBJ2-3, with 8 bases aligning to TRBD2. In germline, CDR1 is SGDLS, CDR2 YYNGEE. This CDR3 spans 20 amino acids. V was pared by 1 base and J by 4 bases, with 20 bases of the junction left unmatched. In DNA form, the CDR3 reads TGTGCCAGCAGCGTATATTTCGGGCGGGGGGCCCAGCTTAAGGCAGATACGCAGTATTTT. Residues: CASSVYFGRGAQLKADTQYF.

This clone was seen a few times. J is TRBJ2-6 and V is TRBV19, with 9 positions matching TRBD1. V was pared by 3 bases and J by 0 bases, with 0 bases of the junction left unmatched. This CDR3 region has 16 residues. The V gene's germline CDR1 is LNHDA and CDR2 SQIVND (reference sequence). The CDR3 reads CASSMTGGSGANVLTF. The CDR3 coding sequence is TGTGCCAGTAGTATGACAGGGGGCTCTGGGGCCAACGTCCTGACTTTC.

The V call is TRBV19, the J call TRBJ1-1; maybe TRBD1 (5 bases). This CDR3 region has 14 residues. The V end was cut by 6 bases, the J end by 5 bases, with 16 bases between. Germline V gives CDR1 LNHDA, CDR2 SQIVND (reference sequence). CDR3 sequence (DNA): TGTGCCAGTAGCCTACGCGGGGGGAATACTGAAGCTTTCTTT. This encodes CASSLRGGNTEAFF.

V is TRBV19 and J is TRBJ2-2, with D possibly being TRBD1 (7 bases). The CDR3 consists of 13 residues. Per the germline V gene, CDR1 is LNHDA and CDR2 is SQIVND (reference sequence). V was clipped by 8 bases and J by 6 bases, with 13 bases between them. Here the CDR3 reads CASWSGGSGELFF. The DNA for the CDR3 is TGTGCCAGTTGGTCAGGGGGGTCCGGGGAGCTGTTTTTT. The whole variable domain, filled in from reference TRBV19 and TRBJ2-2, reads DGGITQSPKYLFRKEGQNVTLSCEQNLNHDAMYWYRQDPGQGLRLIYYSQIVNDFQKGDIAEGYSVSREKKESFPLTVTSAQKNPTAFYLCASWSGGSGELFFGEGSRLTVL.

J is TRBJ2-7 and V is TRBV2, with D perhaps TRBD1 (5 bases). With 3 bases removed from V and 5 bases from J, the gap between germline ends came to 8 bases. The CDR3 is 12 amino acids. Germline V gene lookup returns CDR1 SNHLY and CDR2 FYNNEI. CDR3 in DNA: TGTGCCAGCAGTGACAGGGCCGACGAGCAGTACTTC. This translates into CASSDRADEQYF.

V usage is TRBV15 and J usage is TRBJ2-3; possible D gene TRBD2, 6 bases. Per germline, CDR1 LNHNV and CDR2 YYDKDF (reference sequence). This CDR3 region has 15 residues. Trimming pared 1 base from V and 0 bases from J, leaving 8 bases between. The CDR3 is CATSRASGSTDTQYF. The CDR3, as DNA: TGTGCCACCAGCAGAGCCAGCGGGAGCACAGATACGCAGTATTTT.

The gene calls are TRBV4-2 and TRBJ1-2; TRBD1 agrees at 7 bases. This CDR3 is built from 14 residues. Germline lookup yields CDR1 LGHNA and CDR2 YNFKEQ. Trimming cost V 0 bases and J 10 bases; bases outside gene matches: 8. The CDR3 sequence: CASSQDPGQPNYTF. In DNA form, the CDR3 reads TGTGCCAGCAGCCAAGACCCGGGACAGCCGAACTACACCTTC.

The rearrangement joins TRBV15 to TRBJ2-1; 12 bases fit TRBD2. This CDR3 has 19 amino acids. From germline, CDR1 is LNHNV and CDR2 YYDKDF (reference sequence). Trimming cost V 0 bases and J 2 bases; bases outside gene matches: 8. In DNA form, the CDR3 reads TGTGCCACCAGCAGAGATGGCGCTAGCGGGAGGGCCGCCTACAATGAGCAGTTCTTC. Amino acid sequence: CATSRDGASGRAAYNEQFF.

The chain combines TRBV27 with TRBJ2-7, with 8 bases that match TRBD1. Germline trimming cut 5 bases from V and 7 bases from J; bases unmatched to any gene: 10. This CDR3 is 14 amino acids long. CDR1 is MNHEY, CDR2 SMNVEV, per germline (reference sequence). For the CDR3, the DNA is TGTGCCAGCAGTCTCCGCAGGGGGCCGGGGGAGCAGTACTTC. This encodes CASSLRRGPGEQYF.

V is TRBV6-1 and J is TRBJ2-7; D is undetermined. The CDR3 covers 12 residues. Trimming removed 3 bases from V and 4 bases from J, with 7 bases in between. Germline values: CDR1 MNHNS, CDR2 SASEGT. The CDR3 here is CASSESGYEQYF. The CDR3 DNA reads TGTGCCAGCAGTGAGTCGGGTTACGAGCAGTACTTC.